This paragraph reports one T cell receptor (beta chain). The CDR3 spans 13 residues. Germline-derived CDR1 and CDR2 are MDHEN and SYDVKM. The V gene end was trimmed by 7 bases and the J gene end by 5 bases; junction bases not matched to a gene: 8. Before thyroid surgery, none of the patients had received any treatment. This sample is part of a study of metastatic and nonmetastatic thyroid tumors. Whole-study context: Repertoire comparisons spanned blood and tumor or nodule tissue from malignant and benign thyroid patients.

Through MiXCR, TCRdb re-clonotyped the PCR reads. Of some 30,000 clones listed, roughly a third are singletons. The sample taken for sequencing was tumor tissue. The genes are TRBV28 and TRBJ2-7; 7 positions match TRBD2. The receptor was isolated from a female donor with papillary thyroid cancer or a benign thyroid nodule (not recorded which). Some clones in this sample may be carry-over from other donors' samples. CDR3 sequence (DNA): TGTGCCAGCAAGGCTAGCGGAGAGGACGAGCAGTACTTC. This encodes CASKASGEDEQYF.